This TCR beta chain came from a study of PD-1 blockade in classical Hodgkin lymphoma (dated by TCRdb to the early 2020s). Regarding the research as a whole: Nivolumab dosing was 3 mg/kg intravenously every 2 weeks, continuing until either disease progression or unacceptable toxicity. The study used TCR beta sequencing and CyTOF to define a peripheral blood immune signature of response to PD-1 blockade in classical Hodgkin lymphoma. Study-wide findings and limitations: The study covered only a single clinical trial cohort, and the causes of the repertoire differences, possibly disease activity or prior therapy, were still not defined. Baseline diversity similar to that of newly diagnosed patients was observed in trial patients achieving complete response, whereas significantly lower diversity was observed in partial responders and progressors. CD4+ but not CD8+ TCR diversity rose significantly by C4D1 (p=0.0027 vs p=0.16), most apparent in complete responders (p=0.02). Lower diversity was observed in patients in whom nivolumab was started less than 1 year after ASCT, and these patients were excluded from later analyses so that confounding by immune reconstitution would be avoided. Newly diagnosed patients were reported to have lower baseline TCR diversity than healthy donors, and relapsed/refractory patients were reported to have lower baseline TCR diversity still.

On this clone itself: Its antigen remains undetermined. Base-call qualities are not available, and no considerably larger clone is one nucleotide away.

The Qiagen DNeasy kit was used to extract genomic DNA from unsorted PBMCs and from the negatively selected CD4+ and CD8+ fractions. TCR beta CDR3 regions were amplified by immunoSEQ multiplex PCR using primers annealing to V and J segments. Amplification bias was minimized using a synthetic immune receptor repertoire, and residual bias was removed computationally after sequencing. For the original study's pipeline: Custom Python scripts were used to quantify repertoire diversity as the Shannon entropy index. Unsorted, CD4+ and CD8+ repertoires were analyzed separately, except for combined analyses in which CD4+ and CD8+ sequences were merged in silico. A clone counted as expanded when the clone's frequency after treatment rose at least 2-fold relative to C1D1, and clones undetected at baseline were given a pseudocount of 0.5. Singleton clones were defined as clones with 0 or 1 copy at C1D1, and non-singleton clones were defined as clones with 2 or more copies. Clones expanded in unsorted samples were assigned a CD4+, CD8+ or unknown annotation through matching of protein sequences in sorted samples from the same patient. Wilcoxon tests on paired samples were used to test changes in diversity from C1D1 to C4D1. Held by TCRdb, this immuneACCESS table contains in-frame sequences only and omits some clones. Under half of the omission traces to an unresolved V gene where checked; the cause of the rest is unknown. V and J calls and clone size come straight from that table; D and trimming were deduced from the DNA. This sample lists 90,000 to 140,000 clones; roughly nine tenths were detected once. Around 20% of the sample is in the top ten clones.

This specimen's time point label, per the study, means: cycle 4 day 1 (C4D1), after less than seven weeks of nivolumab. Relapse after autologous stem cell transplantation had occurred in all trial patients, and cohorts A, B and C were distinguished by prior brentuximab vedotin exposure. A total of fewer than 70 patients with relapsed/refractory classical Hodgkin lymphoma made up the trial cohort, and each patient's best overall response was complete response, partial response or progressive disease. Trial patients were treated with single-agent nivolumab in the multi-cohort phase II CheckMate 205 trial. Best overall response was determined by an independent review committee according to the 2007 International Working Group response criteria. Trial PBMCs were collected just before the start of nivolumab (C1D1) and during therapy at cycle 2 day 1 and cycle 4 day 1. Peripheral blood was collected in 8 mL Vacutainer Cell Preparation Tubes, from which PBMCs were isolated by centrifugation and then cryopreserved.

Trimming costs V 1 base and J 3 bases, and their ends lie 10 bases apart. The CDR3 covers 15 residues, taking in both the cysteine and the phenylalanine. Only the CDR3 DNA stays, 45 bases, in frame from base 1. CDR1 MNHEY and CDR2 SMNVEV were looked up in the germline V gene (reference sequence). This TCR derives from a human donor with classical Hodgkin lymphoma. In this chain, TRBV27 is recombined with TRBJ2-1; there is no confident call for the D gene. The sample here was peripheral blood mononuclear cells (PBMCs), taken before the fourth cycle of nivolumab. The DNA sequence follows: TGTGCCAGCAGTTTATTGGTCCCCGACTACAATGAGCAGTTCTTC. The translation is CASSLLVPDYNEQFF.